These 27 T cell receptor beta chains were all obtained from the same sample, sequenced in a study of cytomegalovirus exposure and HLA in healthy donors. This PCR relied on a set of 60 Vbeta primers and 13 Jbeta primers. Data came from immunoSEQ multiplex PCR; TCRdb stores just in-frame clones and leaves some out. This table has about 250,000 clones, around 84% appearing once. The sample comprised PBMCs. The receptors stem from a girl aged 2-10 years in good health and CMV-seronegative.

The J gene is TRBJ1-2, the V gene TRBV30; D not resolved. Germline V lookup: CDR1 GTSNPN, CDR2 SVGIG (reference sequence). This CDR3 spans 14 amino acids. The germline V and J ends were trimmed by 1 base and 8 bases, with 17 bases remaining between them. CDR3 amino acids: CAWSGPRETRGYTF. Written as DNA, the CDR3 is TGTGCCTGGAGTGGCCCGAGGGAGACCAGAGGCTACACCTTC.

This chain connects TRBV19 to TRBJ1-5, with D maybe TRBD1 (5 bases). Trimming took off 6 bases at V and 6 bases at J, with 12 bases between the two ends. The CDR3 extends over 13 amino acids. Per the germline V gene, CDR1 is LNHDA and CDR2 is SQIVND (reference sequence). The CDR3 bases are TGTGCCAGTAGATCCTCAGGGTTTCAGCCCCAGCATTTT. Translation gives CASRSSGFQPQHF.

This clone showed up just once. The chain employs TRBV9 and TRBJ2-1; 8 bases match TRBD2. The CDR3 contains 13 residues. The V segment lost 4 bases and the J segment 5 bases; nucleotides outside the gene matches: 2. Germline CDR1 and CDR2: SGDLS and YYNGEE. CDR3 loop: CASSPLADNEQFF. CDR3 nucleotide sequence: TGTGCCAGCAGCCCACTAGCGGACAATGAGCAGTTCTTC.

This clone has only one observation. The chain links TRBV4-1 to TRBJ1-1; maybe TRBD1 (6 bases). V was shortened by 2 bases and J by 4 bases, with 14 bases between the two germline ends. Germline V CDR1 and CDR2: MGHRA, YSYEKL. CDR3 length: 15 amino acids. The CDR3, as DNA: TGCGCCAGCAGCCAAATACAGGGATTCACCACTGAAGCTTTCTTT. Its protein product is CASSQIQGFTTEAFF.

This clone was detected only a few times. This chain links TRBV13 with TRBJ1-6; 7 bases align to TRBD1. The CDR3 runs 16 residues. The trim removed 5 bases at V and 7 bases at J, leaving 11 bases unmatched. Germline CDR1 is PRHDT and CDR2 is FYEKMQ (reference sequence). The CDR3 is CASSRGDTGVNSPLHF. In DNA form, the CDR3 reads TGTGCCAGCAGCCGCGGGGACACAGGGGTAAATTCACCCCTCCACTTT. Based on the CDR3 plus reference TRBV13 and TRBJ1-6, the full variable domain is AAGVIQSPRHLIKEKRETATLKCYPIPRHDTVYWYQQGPGQDPQFLISFYEKMQSDKGSIPDRFSAQQFSDYHSELNMSSLELGDSALYFCASSRGDTGVNSPLHFGNGTRLTVT.

This clone was seen a single time. The CDR3 is CASSWGLTDTGELFF. CDR3 DNA sequence: TGTGCCAGCAGCTGGGGACTCACAGACACCGGGGAGCTGTTTTTT. The chain links TRBV7-2 to TRBJ2-2; the D gene is possibly TRBD2 (6 bases). From germline, CDR1 is SGHTA and CDR2 FQGNSA. The CDR3 extends over 15 amino acids. Trimming pared 4 bases from V and 3 bases from J, leaving 12 bases between.

V and J are TRBV6-1 and TRBJ2-2, with a possible D match to TRBD2 (6 bases). Looked up from germline, CDR1 is MNHNS and CDR2 is SASEGT. The CDR3 covers 13 residues. V was shortened by 4 bases and J by 5 bases, with 8 bases between the two germline ends. CDR3 sequence: CASSAAGTGELFF. CDR3 in DNA: TGTGCCAGCAGTGCTGCGGGGACCGGGGAGCTGTTTTTT.

The chain joins TRBV5-1 to TRBJ1-3; D is possibly TRBD1 (6 bases). V dropped 7 bases and J dropped 3 bases, with 11 bases sitting between them. CDR1 and CDR2 from the germline V gene are SGHRS and YFSETQ. The CDR3 loop spans 13 amino acids. The CDR3 loop reads CASRGQIGNTIYF. In nucleotides, the CDR3 is TGCGCCAGCCGAGGACAGATTGGAAACACCATATATTTT. The full variable domain, its missing parts supplied by reference TRBV5-1 and TRBJ1-3, is KAGVTQTPRYLIKTRGQQVTLSCSPISGHRSVSWYQQTPGQGLQFLFEYFSETQRNKGNFPGRFSGRQFSNSRSEMNVSTLELGDSALYLCASRGQIGNTIYFGEGSWLTVV.

The rearrangement uses TRBV29-1 and TRBJ2-2, with D tentatively TRBD2 (6 bases). Germline assignment: CDR1 SQVTM and CDR2 ANQGSEA. The CDR3 has 14 amino acids. V was clipped by 4 bases and J by 1 base, with 10 bases between them. The CDR3 bases are TGCAGCGTTGGTGGTAGCGGGAACACCGGGGAGCTGTTTTTT. It translates to CSVGGSGNTGELFF.

The chain employs TRBV2 and TRBJ2-7; TRBD1 matches 9 bases. The ends lost 6 bases at V and 4 bases at J; junction bases unmatched: 13. Germline V lookup: CDR1 SNHLY, CDR2 FYNNEI. The CDR3 contains 16 residues. The CDR3 DNA follows: TGTGCCAGCAGCGGCCCCCGGACAGGGGCCTTATACGAGCAGTACTTC. It is translated as CASSGPRTGALYEQYF.

This chain links TRBV11-2 with TRBJ2-7; TRBD1 matches at 7 bases. V gave up 4 bases and J gave up 4 bases; unmatched junction bases: 7. The CDR3 covers 14 residues. Germline values: CDR1 SGHAT, CDR2 FQNNGV. The CDR3 nucleotides read TGTGCCAGCAGCTCCGCCGGGACAGATTACGAGCAGTACTTC. Protein product: CASSSAGTDYEQYF.

In this sample, this clone turned up once. The rearrangement uses TRBV5-6 and TRBJ2-1; D is undetermined. Germline loops: CDR1 SGHDT, CDR2 YYEEEE. Trimming cost V 3 bases and J 9 bases, with 7 bases left between them. CDR3 length: 11 residues. As DNA, the CDR3 is TGTGCCAGCAGCTCGTCCCCTGAGCAGTTCTTC. Translation gives CASSSSPEQFF. Looking up the rest from reference TRBV5-6 and TRBJ2-1 gives the full variable domain: DAGVTQSPTHLIKTRGQQVTLRCSPKSGHDTVSWYQQALGQGPQFIFQYYEEEERQRGNFPDRFSGHQFPNYSSELNVNALLLGDSALYLCASSSSPEQFFGPGTRLTVL.

Here the CDR3 reads CATSRGASGNTIYF. CDR3 in DNA: TGTGCCACCAGCAGGGGGGCCTCTGGAAACACCATATATTTT. The chain is built from TRBV15 and TRBJ1-3; weak D call: TRBD1 (6 bases). Germline V gene lookup returns CDR1 LNHNV and CDR2 YYDKDF (reference sequence). The CDR3 length is 14 residues. The V gene lost 3 bases and the J gene lost 0 bases, with 6 bases spanning the gap.

The V gene is TRBV4-2, the J gene TRBJ1-5; 7 nucleotides match TRBD1. The CDR3 totals 16 residues. Germline CDR1 is LGHNA and CDR2 is YNFKEQ. The V gene end was trimmed by 1 base and the J gene end by 4 bases; junction bases not matched to a gene: 7. The CDR3 spells CASSQVLDRQNQPQHF. The CDR3 bases are TGTGCCAGCAGCCAAGTCTTGGACAGGCAAAATCAGCCCCAGCATTTT.

The J gene is TRBJ2-5, the V gene TRBV6-6; 10 bases are a match to TRBD2. Germline CDR1 reads MNHNY; CDR2 reads SVGAGI (reference sequence). V was clipped by 7 bases and J by 5 bases; unmatched bases: 10. The CDR3 is 15 residues long. The CDR3 nucleotides read TGTGCCAGCACCCTAGCGGGGGCGACCGGGGAGACCCAGTACTTC. It codes for CASTLAGATGETQYF.

This chain joins TRBV12-5 and TRBJ2-7, with 16 positions matching TRBD2. Germline V lookup: CDR1 LGHNT, CDR2 FRNRAP. V was pared by 2 bases and J by 0 bases, with 13 bases of the junction left unmatched. This CDR3 region has 21 residues. Here the CDR3 DNA reads TGTGCTAGTGGTTTGCCACAGGGGACTAGCGGGAGGGCCCTAGCCTCCTACGAGCAGTACTTC. Encoded protein: CASGLPQGTSGRALASYEQYF. Full variable domain (remainder filled in from reference TRBV12-5 and TRBJ2-7): DARVTQTPRHKVTEMGQEVTMRCQPILGHNTVFWYRQTMMQGLELLAYFRNRAPLDDSGMPKDRFSAEMPDATLATLKIQPSEPRDSAVYFCASGLPQGTSGRALASYEQYFGPGTRLTVT.

The V and J genes are TRBV5-8 and TRBJ2-7; 8 nucleotides align to TRBD2. The CDR3 runs to 14 residues. Germline V lookup: CDR1 SGHTS, CDR2 YDEGEE. Unmatched junction bases numbered 9, after V lost 10 bases and J lost 0 bases. CDR3 sequence (DNA): TGTGCCGATAGCGGGACCCGCGCCTCCTACGAGCAGTACTTC. Residues: CADSGTRASYEQYF.

This CDR3 is CASSTGTGKKLFF. The CDR3 DNA reads as TGTGCCAGTAGCACCGGGACAGGGAAGAAACTGTTTTTT. The chain has TRBV19 and TRBJ1-4, with TRBD1 matching 9 bases. V shed 6 bases, J shed 11 bases, and the junction held 7 bases outside the gene matches. The CDR3 is made up of 13 amino acids. The germline V gene has CDR1 LNHDA and CDR2 SQIVND (reference sequence).

The chain joins TRBV7-7 to TRBJ2-1; 7 nucleotides align to TRBD2. The CDR3 is made up of 14 amino acids. Germline trimming cut 3 bases from V and 3 bases from J; bases unmatched to any gene: 2. Germline values: CDR1 SSHAT, CDR2 FNYEAQ (reference sequence). In DNA form, the CDR3 reads TGTGCCAGCAGCTTGGCGGGAGACTACAATGAGCAGTTCTTC. Translation gives CASSLAGDYNEQFF.

This clone came up a few times. The J gene is TRBJ1-2, the V gene TRBV29-1; 7 bases line up with TRBD1. The J segment lost 4 bases and the V segment lost 3 bases, leaving 8 bases of the junction unmatched. The CDR3 is 14 residues long. Germline loops: CDR1 SQVTM, CDR2 ANQGSEA. The CDR3 region is CSVDGDRVGYGYTF. Here the CDR3 DNA reads TGCAGCGTTGATGGCGACAGGGTGGGCTATGGCTACACCTTC.

The genes are TRBV7-9 and TRBJ2-1; 7 bases match TRBD2. The CDR3 has 16 amino acids. Germline values: CDR1 SEHNR, CDR2 FQNEAQ (reference sequence). Unmatched junction bases numbered 6, after V lost 3 bases and J lost 1 base. The CDR3 DNA reads TGTGCCAGCAGCTTCCTTAGGGGAGGGTCCTACAATGAGCAGTTCTTC. Translated, it gives CASSFLRGGSYNEQFF.

V gene TRBV7-2 combines with J gene TRBJ1-4; D uncertain. CDR1 and CDR2 from the germline V gene are SGHTA and FQGNSA. V was clipped by 2 bases and J by 2 bases, with 12 bases between them. The CDR3 totals 16 residues. CDR3 amino acids: CASSLLGFGTNEKLFF. In DNA form, the CDR3 reads TGTGCCAGCAGCTTACTTGGTTTTGGCACTAATGAAAAACTGTTTTTT.

The V call is TRBV5-4, the J call TRBJ2-1, with TRBD2 matching over 10 bases. This CDR3 has 17 residues. After removal of 0 bases from V and 6 bases from J, the junction contained 9 bases not matched to a gene. Looked up from germline, CDR1 is SGHNT and CDR2 is YYREEE (reference sequence). The CDR3 bases are TGTGCCAGCAGCTTGGGATCGCTAGCGGGAGTTTTCAATGAGCAGTTCTTC. Translation: CASSLGSLAGVFNEQFF. The entire variable domain, with the rest obtained from reference TRBV5-4 and TRBJ2-1, is as follows: ETGVTQSPTHLIKTRGQQVTLRCSSQSGHNTVSWYQQALGQGPQFIFQYYREEENGRGNFPPRFSGLQFPNYSSELNVNALELDDSALYLCASSLGSLAGVFNEQFFGPGTRLTVL.

Note on this clone: Germline is not matched at one junction end, which may reflect a read error. The V call is TRBV7-9, the J call TRBJ1-2; 11 nucleotides line up with TRBD1. CDR1 and CDR2 from the germline V gene are SEHNR and FQNEAQ (reference sequence). The CDR3 is 15 residues long. CDR3 sequence reads: CSSSLPGQGEYGYTF. CDR3 DNA: TGTTCCAGCAGCTTACCGGGACAGGGGGAGTACGGCTACACCTTC.

The chain is built from TRBV7-9 and TRBJ2-1; 7 nucleotides agree with TRBD1. CDR1 and CDR2 (germline): SEHNR, FQNEAQ (reference sequence). V lost 1 base to trimming and J lost 3 bases; unmatched junction nucleotides: 3. The CDR3 consists of 15 residues. CDR3 loop: CASSLGQGDYNEQFF. The CDR3 DNA follows: TGTGCCAGCAGCTTAGGGCAGGGGGACTACAATGAGCAGTTCTTC. Supplemented by reference TRBV7-9 and TRBJ2-1, the full variable domain reads DTGVSQNPRHKITKRGQNVTFRCDPISEHNRLYWYRQTLGQGPEFLTYFQNEAQLEKSRLLSDRFSAERPKGSFSTLEIQRTEQGDSAMYLCASSLGQGDYNEQFFGPGTRLTVL.

The rearrangement uses TRBV18 and TRBJ1-6; 8 nucleotides agree with TRBD1. This CDR3 has 15 residues. V shed 6 bases, J shed 6 bases, and the junction held 7 bases outside the gene matches. Germline V gives CDR1 KGHSH, CDR2 LQKENI. CDR3 nucleotide sequence: TGTGCCAGCTCTCCTTCGGGACAGGTTAATTCACCCCTCCACTTT. This encodes CASSPSGQVNSPLHF.

The chain recombines TRBV6-6 with TRBJ2-7; D is unresolved. Trimming removed 6 bases at V and 2 bases at J, with 8 bases between. The CDR3 sequence is 12 residues long. Per the germline V gene, CDR1 is MNHNY and CDR2 is SVGAGI (reference sequence). The CDR3, as DNA: TGTGCCAGCAGCAACAACGCCTACGAGCAGTACTTC. Its translation: CASSNNAYEQYF.